The clone carrying this TCR beta chain was seen a handful of times. Its specificity is unknown. These data come from a study of post-analysis software for immune sequencing data. Study-level findings and limits: Relative to controls, patients had about 5 TRBV segments at higher frequency, with TRBV5-6, TRBV5-1 and TRBV20-1 among these. Multiple sclerosis was associated with a significant reduction in normalized Chao1 diversity relative to controls.

Tagging with unique molecular identifiers was a feature of the TCR beta cDNA libraries. cDNA molecules numbering around 500,000 came from roughly 1 to 10 million T cells. TCRdb itself ran the PCR reads through MiXCR, one entry per CDR3 protein. The repertoire includes about 800,000 distinct CDR3 sequences, roughly 29% of them detected once, and 0.56% sits in the top ten. This CDR3 is built from 22 residues. V shed 5 bases, J shed 5 bases, and the junction held 29 bases outside the gene matches. Germline V gene sequence: CDR1 SGHVS, CDR2 FQNEAQ. The sequence came from a girl between 10 and 17 years old with multiple sclerosis. The V and J genes are TRBV7-8 and TRBJ2-5; TRBD2 matches 10 bases. Sequencing used blood. The CDR3 spells CASSPRRAIRGGRAGGLETQYF. The DNA of the CDR3 is TGTGCCAGCAGCCCAAGGAGGGCTATCCGAGGCGGTAGAGCGGGAGGGCTGGAGACCCAGTACTTC.